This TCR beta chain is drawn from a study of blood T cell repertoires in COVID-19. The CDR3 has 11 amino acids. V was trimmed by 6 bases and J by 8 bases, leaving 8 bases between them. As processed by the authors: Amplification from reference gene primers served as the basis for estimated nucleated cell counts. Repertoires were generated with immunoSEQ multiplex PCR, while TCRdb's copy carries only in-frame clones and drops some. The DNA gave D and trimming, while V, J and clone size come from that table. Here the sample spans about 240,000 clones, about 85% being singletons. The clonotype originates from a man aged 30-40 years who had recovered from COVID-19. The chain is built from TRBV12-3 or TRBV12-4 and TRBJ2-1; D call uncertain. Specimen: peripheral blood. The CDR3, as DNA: TGTGCCAGCAGCCTTTTTTATGAGCAGTTCTTC. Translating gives CASSLFYEQFF.